Sequencing of this T cell receptor beta chain was carried out in a study of CXCR3-negative and CXCR3-positive naive CD8 T cells. Whole-study context: Roughly 1.5 +/- 0.3 million TRB reads came from each library, giving some 130 million in total. Study conclusions and caveats: In naive cells, CXCR3-negative and CXCR3-positive subsets had similar TRBV-TRBJ usage; memory cells differed. In cryopreserved cells, CXCR3 expression partially decreased, and fresh PBMCs were used in most assays.

The germline V gene encodes CDR1 SGDLS and CDR2 YYNGEE. This CDR3 contains 12 residues. The authors prepared UMI-labeled TRB cDNA libraries by 5' RACE. With the 5' RACE reads reprocessed, TCRdb shows one record per CDR3 protein and no DNA. The repertoire table contains tens of thousands of distinct CDR3 sequences. Comments on this clonotype: Its specificity is unknown.

The chain recombines TRBV9 with TRBJ2-2. The sample taken for sequencing was memory CD8+ T cells from blood. This TCR came from a human donor in good health. Some clones in this sample may be carry-over from other donors' samples. The CDR3 loop is CASSVGDGELFF.